The 17 T cell receptor beta chains below come from one sample, sequenced in a study of T cells after posttransplantation cyclophosphamide. The assay was immunoSEQ multiplex PCR, and TCRdb's table has in-frame clones only and misses some. This sample carries under 40,000 clones, none of them present only once. What was sequenced was PBMCs. Every receptor here comes from a woman in her forties or fifties in good health and a related stem cell transplant donor.

This clone was found many times. The rearrangement uses TRBV6-2 or TRBV6-3 and TRBJ2-3; no clear D. The CDR3 is made up of 13 amino acids. The V end lost 6 bases, the J end lost 12 bases, and 19 bases lay between the germline ends. Per the germline V gene, CDR1 is MNHEY and CDR2 is SVGEGT. The DNA of the CDR3 is TGTGCCAGCAGAAAACTTGCCCCCTCTACCCAGTATTTT. It yields the protein CASRKLAPSTQYF.

In this sample, this clone turned up many times. V gene TRBV19 combines with J gene TRBJ1-5, with D unresolved. The CDR3 is 16 residues long. Germline-derived CDR1 and CDR2 are LNHDA and SQIVND (reference sequence). Trimming removed 6 bases from V and 4 bases from J, with 19 bases in between. As DNA, the CDR3 is TGTGCCAGTAGAGACCGAGAGGGCGCGGGGAATCAGCCCCAGCATTTT. Its protein product is CASRDREGAGNQPQHF.

This chain links TRBV11-3 with TRBJ2-6; 7 positions match TRBD1. Looked up from germline, CDR1 is SGHNT and CDR2 is YENEEA. The CDR3 totals 20 residues. Here the CDR3 reads CASRLGLGQSAAPGANVLTF. CDR3 nucleotide sequence: TGTGCAAGTCGCTTAGGACTGGGACAGTCGGCTGCACCCGGGGCCAACGTCCTGACTTTC. The whole variable domain, filled in from reference TRBV11-3 and TRBJ2-6, reads EAGVVQSPRYKIIEKKQPVAFWCNPISGHNTLYWYLQNLGQGPELLIRYENEEAVDDSQLPKDRFSAERLKGVDSTLKIQPAELGDSAVYLCASRLGLGQSAAPGANVLTFGAGSRLTVL.

This clone came up many times. The chain uses TRBV28 and TRBJ1-2, with TRBD1 as a possible D gene (5 bases). The length of the CDR3 is 12 residues. In germline, CDR1 is MDHEN, CDR2 SYDVKM. The V and J ends lost 5 bases and 8 bases respectively, with 12 bases between them. The CDR3 DNA reads as TGTGCCAGCAGTAGCAGGGTCATGGGCTACACCTTC. It specifies CASSSRVMGYTF.

This clone was seen repeatedly, ten times or more. V usage is TRBV10-2 and J usage is TRBJ1-1; D remains unclear. The V and J ends lost 7 bases and 11 bases respectively, with 14 bases between them. CDR1 is WSHSY, CDR2 SAAADI, per germline. The CDR3 has 11 residues. CDR3 sequence (DNA): TGCGCCAGCACCCGTGGGCCCGTCGCTTTCTTT. Its protein is CASTRGPVAFF.

This clone appeared many times. The rearrangement joins TRBV11-2 to TRBJ2-1, with a tentative D call TRBD1 (5 bases). CDR1 is SGHAT, CDR2 FQNNGV, per germline. V dropped 5 bases and J dropped 10 bases, with 21 bases sitting between them. The CDR3 loop spans 15 amino acids. The CDR3 DNA follows: TGTGCCAGCAGCCAAGCCCGGAGTCAGGGTAGGGAGCAGTTCTTC. It encodes CASSQARSQGREQFF. The full variable domain, in which reference TRBV11-2 and TRBJ2-1 provide the parts outside the CDR3, is EAGVAQSPRYKIIEKRQSVAFWCNPISGHATLYWYQQILGQGPKLLIQFQNNGVVDDSQLPKDRFSAERLKGVDSTLKIQPAKLEDSAVYLCASSQARSQGREQFFGPGTRLTVL.

This clone was observed many times. This chain connects TRBV7-9 to TRBJ2-7, with 8 bases matching TRBD1. The ends lost 5 bases at V and 2 bases at J; junction bases unmatched: 5. The CDR3 is 14 residues long. Germline CDR1 SEHNR, CDR2 FQNEAQ (reference sequence). The CDR3 is CASSPQQGAYEQYF. For the CDR3, the DNA is TGTGCCAGCAGCCCCCAACAGGGGGCCTACGAGCAGTACTTC.

The sample holds many counts of this clone. The chain is built from TRBV27 and TRBJ1-2; 9 bases agree with TRBD1. V was clipped by 6 bases and J by 4 bases; unmatched bases: 6. The CDR3 is 14 residues long. From germline, CDR1 is MNHEY and CDR2 SMNVEV (reference sequence). The CDR3 loop is CASREQGAGYGYTF. The CDR3 DNA is TGTGCCAGCAGAGAACAGGGGGCGGGCTATGGCTACACCTTC.

This clone was seen many times. This chain links TRBV12-3 or TRBV12-4 with TRBJ2-7; a possible D gene is TRBD2 (5 bases). V was pared by 0 bases and J by 3 bases, with 9 bases between. The CDR3 spans 14 residues. The CDR3 region is CASSLASTNYEQYF. In DNA form, the CDR3 reads TGTGCCAGCAGTTTAGCTTCGACTAACTACGAGCAGTACTTC.

This clone was seen repeatedly, ten times or more. The genes are TRBV6-2 or TRBV6-3 and TRBJ1-5, with TRBD1 matching over 7 bases. Losses at the gene ends were 10 bases for V and 6 bases for J; bases not matched to a gene: 12. Germline values: CDR1 MNHEY, CDR2 SVGEGT. This CDR3 has 14 residues. CDR3 nucleotides: TGTGCCACCTCGAAGGGGGCGCTTGGTCAGCCCCAGCATTTT. Amino acid sequence: CATSKGALGQPQHF.

This clone was counted at least ten times. The chain joins TRBV19 to TRBJ2-2; 7 bases fit TRBD1. V lost 5 bases to trimming and J lost 1 base; unmatched junction nucleotides: 4. The germline V gene encodes CDR1 LNHDA and CDR2 SQIVND (reference sequence). The CDR3 spans 15 residues. In DNA, the CDR3 is TGTGCCAGTAGTCCCCACAGGGGGAACACCGGGGAGCTGTTTTTT. Encoded protein: CASSPHRGNTGELFF. The complete variable domain, with remaining parts taken from reference TRBV19 and TRBJ2-2, reads DGGITQSPKYLFRKEGQNVTLSCEQNLNHDAMYWYRQDPGQGLRLIYYSQIVNDFQKGDIAEGYSVSREKKESFPLTVTSAQKNPTAFYLCASSPHRGNTGELFFGEGSRLTVL.

Many counts were recorded for this clone. The chain combines TRBV6-6 with TRBJ2-1; 10 nucleotides match TRBD2. This CDR3 spans 15 amino acids. J lost 5 bases, V lost 5 bases, and 6 bases had no gene match. CDR1 and CDR2 (germline): MNHNY, SVGAGI (reference sequence). CDR3 sequence (DNA): TGTGCCAGCAGTCCCCGGACTAGCGGAAACAATGAGCAGTTCTTC. Translation: CASSPRTSGNNEQFF.

In its sample, this clone was seen many times. CDR3 region: CATSDTRASSYNEQFF. CDR3 bases: TGTGCCACCAGTGACACCAGGGCGAGCTCCTACAATGAGCAGTTCTTC. The chain is built from TRBV24-1 and TRBJ2-1; possibly TRBD1 for D (5 bases). CDR1 KGHDR and CDR2 SFDVKD come from the germline V gene. V was cut by 4 bases and J by 0 bases, with 12 bases left in between. The CDR3 totals 16 residues.

This clone was picked up many times. DNA for the CDR3: TGCGCCAGCAGTGGCAGCCTGGGCGAAAAACTGTTTTTT. Its protein is CASSGSLGEKLFF. The gene calls are TRBV10-1 and TRBJ1-4; no definite D call. This CDR3 has 13 residues. CDR1 and CDR2 from the germline V gene are WNHNN and SYGVQD (reference sequence). V was trimmed by 4 bases and J by 8 bases, leaving 11 bases between them.

This clone appeared many times. CDR3 nucleotide sequence: TGTGCCAGCAGTTACTCGGCAGAGGACTATGGCTACACCTTC. This codes for CASSYSAEDYGYTF. This sequence joins TRBV6-5 and TRBJ1-2; D is uncertain. V gave up 0 bases and J gave up 3 bases, with 8 bases separating them. The CDR3 has 14 residues. The V gene's germline CDR1 is MNHEY and CDR2 SVGAGI.

In its sample, this clone was seen many times. The CDR3 loop is CASTPNTDRGHTIYF. The CDR3 nucleotides read TGTGCCAGTACCCCCAACACGGACAGGGGACACACCATATATTTT. The chain combines TRBV19 with TRBJ1-3; 9 bases match TRBD1. V gave up 7 bases and J gave up 8 bases; unmatched junction bases: 12. The length of the CDR3 is 15 residues. Germline V gene sequence: CDR1 LNHDA, CDR2 SQIVND (reference sequence).

At least ten counts were recorded for this clone. This chain's CDR3 is CASSLVPGNSNQPQHF. The CDR3 DNA sequence: TGTGCCAGCAGCTTGGTGCCAGGTAATAGCAATCAGCCCCAGCATTTT. The gene calls are TRBV5-4 and TRBJ1-5, with D unresolved. V was clipped by 0 bases and J by 0 bases, with 10 bases between them. The germline V gene has CDR1 SGHNT and CDR2 YYREEE (reference sequence). This CDR3 has 16 amino acids.